The present TCR beta chain was sequenced within a study of graft-versus-host responses after intestinal transplantation. Overall study: Tacrolimus plus steroids were given to all recipients for approximately 3 years, preceded by anti-thymocyte globulin induction.

Study observations and caveats: Individuals who had graft-donor T cell macrochimerism had allografts that showed high graft-versus-host to host-versus-graft clonal ratios. Present in recipient marrow, GvH clones included some that appeared first in ileum or blood.

Method: immunoSEQ multiplex PCR; TCRdb's copy keeps in-frame clones and lacks some. The profile shows just under 90,000 clones, about four fifths of them singletons. To note about this clone: The target antigen is unknown.

The TCR was taken from a human donor who received an intestinal transplant. Specimen: unstimulated CD8+ T cells sorted from spleen or lymph node cells, collected before intestinal transplant.

This CDR3 reads CASSQGGDMVYEQYF. CDR3 nucleotides: TGTGCCAGCAGCCAAGGTGGGGATATGGTCTACGAGCAGTACTTC. This chain connects TRBV4-2 to TRBJ2-7, with D uncertain. Trimming took 1 base from V and 3 from J, leaving 13 bases between them. Germline V gene lookup returns CDR1 LGHNA and CDR2 YNFKEQ. This CDR3 contains 15 residues.